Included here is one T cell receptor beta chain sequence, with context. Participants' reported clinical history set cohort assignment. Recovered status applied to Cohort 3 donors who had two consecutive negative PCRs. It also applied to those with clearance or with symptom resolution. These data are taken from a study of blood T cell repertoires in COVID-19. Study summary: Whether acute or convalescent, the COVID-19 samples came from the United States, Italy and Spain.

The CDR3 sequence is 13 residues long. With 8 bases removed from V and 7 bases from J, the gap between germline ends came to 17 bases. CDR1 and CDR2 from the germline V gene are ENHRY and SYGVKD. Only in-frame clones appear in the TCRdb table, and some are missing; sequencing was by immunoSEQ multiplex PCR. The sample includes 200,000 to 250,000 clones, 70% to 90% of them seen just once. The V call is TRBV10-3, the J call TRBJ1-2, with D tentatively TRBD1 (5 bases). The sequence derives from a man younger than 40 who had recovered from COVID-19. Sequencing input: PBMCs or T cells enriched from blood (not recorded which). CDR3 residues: CAIYFGQGSGYTF. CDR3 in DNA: TGTGCCATCTATTTTGGTCAGGGCTCTGGCTACACCTTC.